Described below is a single T cell receptor (beta chain) sequence and its context. This record comes from a study of blood T cell repertoires in COVID-19. Study-wide background: Sample material is recorded as cDNA or gDNA derived from T cells, B-cell-depleted T cells, or PBMCs.

Generated by immunoSEQ multiplex PCR, the TCRdb table keeps only in-frame clones and is missing some. The table shows over 85,000 clones, with approximately 86% occurring only once. Germline V gene sequence: CDR1 SEHNR, CDR2 FQNEAQ (reference sequence). The V end was cut by 1 base, the J end by 1 base, with 7 bases between. The CDR3 is made up of 14 amino acids. The chain combines TRBV7-9 with TRBJ1-1; D not certain. The sequencing sample was made of peripheral blood. The source of this sequence is a man between 60 and 75 years old with acute or convalescent COVID-19. The CDR3 sequence is CASSLVGSNTEAFF. CDR3 DNA sequence: TGTGCCAGCAGCTTAGTCGGGTCGAACACTGAAGCTTTCTTT.